This T cell receptor beta chain was recorded in a study of blood T cell repertoires in COVID-19. At the level of the study: Researchers got acute and convalescent COVID-19 samples from the United States, Italy and Spain. PBMCs, B-cell-depleted T cells, or T cells were the source of the cDNA or gDNA that made up the material.

Per the original data handling: By means of reference gene primer amplification, nucleated cell counts were estimated. Only in-frame clones appear in the TCRdb table, and some are missing; sequencing was by immunoSEQ multiplex PCR. That table supplies the V and J calls and clone size; D and trimming were determined from the DNA. Among just over 150,000 clones listed, 90% to 95% were seen once. CDR1 is MNHEY and CDR2 is SVGAGI in the germline V gene. The ends lost 2 bases at V and 6 bases at J; junction bases unmatched: 7. The CDR3 is made up of 15 amino acids. Sequenced input: peripheral blood. This clonotype originated in a woman aged 45 to 65 with acute or convalescent COVID-19. This chain joins TRBV6-5 and TRBJ2-1; 7 bases are shared with TRBD2. The CDR3 loop is CASSYGRELGNEQFF. The DNA for the CDR3 is TGTGCCAGCAGTTACGGGCGGGAGCTGGGCAATGAGCAGTTCTTC.